This T cell receptor (beta chain) was captured by sequencing in a study of human T cells and chemical hapten exposure. This clonotype appeared a few times. Trimming pared 3 bases from V and 1 base from J, leaving 12 bases between. This CDR3 is 16 amino acids long. Time point meaning: pre-sensitization, week 0. Indicated treatment: therapeutic diphenylcyclopropenone sensitization with weekly scalp DPC. The library put unique molecular identifiers onto individual cDNA molecules. Using its own MiXCR run on the RACE reads, TCRdb lists one record per CDR3 protein. The table has more than 250,000 distinct CDR3 sequences, more than 6.5% seen once.

The chain couples TRBV12-3 or TRBV12-4 to TRBJ2-2; maybe TRBD2 (6 bases). The sequence was obtained from a woman aged 40 to 50 with alopecia areata. Some clones in this sample may be carry-over from other donors' samples. The material was whole blood, obtained in connection with sensitization to the hapten diphenylcyclopropenone (DPC). The DNA for the CDR3 is TGTGCCAGCAGTTTCCGGCAGGGACTGAACACCGGGGAGCTGTTTTTT. Protein product: CASSFRQGLNTGELFF.